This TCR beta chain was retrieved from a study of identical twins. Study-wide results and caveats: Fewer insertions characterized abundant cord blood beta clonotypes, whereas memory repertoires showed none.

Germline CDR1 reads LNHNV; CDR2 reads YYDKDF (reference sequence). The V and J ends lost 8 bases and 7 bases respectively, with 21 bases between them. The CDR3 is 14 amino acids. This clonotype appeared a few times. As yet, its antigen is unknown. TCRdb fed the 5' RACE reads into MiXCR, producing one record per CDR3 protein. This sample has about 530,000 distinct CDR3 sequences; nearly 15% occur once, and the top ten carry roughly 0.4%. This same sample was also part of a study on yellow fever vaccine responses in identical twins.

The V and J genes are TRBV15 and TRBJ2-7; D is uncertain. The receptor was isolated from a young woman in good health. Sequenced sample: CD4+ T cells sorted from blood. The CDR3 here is CATQRAQPYEEQYF. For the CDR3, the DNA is TGTGCCACCCAAAGGGCTCAACCCTACGAGGAGCAGTACTTC.